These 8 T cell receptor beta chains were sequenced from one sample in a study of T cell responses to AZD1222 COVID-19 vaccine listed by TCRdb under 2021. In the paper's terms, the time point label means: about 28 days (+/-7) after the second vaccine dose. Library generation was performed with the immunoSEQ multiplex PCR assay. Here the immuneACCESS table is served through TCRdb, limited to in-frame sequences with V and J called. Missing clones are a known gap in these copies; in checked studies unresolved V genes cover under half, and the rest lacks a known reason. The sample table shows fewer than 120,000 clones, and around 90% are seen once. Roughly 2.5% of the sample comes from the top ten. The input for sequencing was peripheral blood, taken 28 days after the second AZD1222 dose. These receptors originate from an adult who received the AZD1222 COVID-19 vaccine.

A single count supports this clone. The CDR3 nucleotides read TGTGCCAGCAGCTTAATTCAGGGAATAGTCACCTTC. Amino acids: CASSLIQGIVTF. The rearrangement uses TRBV7-9 and TRBJ1-2, with D tentatively TRBD1 (5 bases). Trimming removed 2 bases from V and 13 bases from J, with 14 bases in between. The CDR3 is 12 amino acids. Germline V lookup: CDR1 SEHNR, CDR2 FQNEAQ (reference sequence).

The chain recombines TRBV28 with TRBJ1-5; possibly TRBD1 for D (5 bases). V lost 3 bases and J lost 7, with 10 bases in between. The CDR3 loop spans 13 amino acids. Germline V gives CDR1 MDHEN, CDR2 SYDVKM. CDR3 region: CASSFSGGQPQHF. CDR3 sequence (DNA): TGTGCCAGCAGTTTTTCGGGGGGGCAGCCCCAGCATTTT.

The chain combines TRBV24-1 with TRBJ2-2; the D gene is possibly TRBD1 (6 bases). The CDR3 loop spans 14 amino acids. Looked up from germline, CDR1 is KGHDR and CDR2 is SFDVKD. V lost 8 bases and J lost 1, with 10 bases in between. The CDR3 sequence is CATKPGQNTGELFF. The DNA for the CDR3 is TGTGCCACCAAACCGGGACAGAACACCGGGGAGCTGTTTTTT.

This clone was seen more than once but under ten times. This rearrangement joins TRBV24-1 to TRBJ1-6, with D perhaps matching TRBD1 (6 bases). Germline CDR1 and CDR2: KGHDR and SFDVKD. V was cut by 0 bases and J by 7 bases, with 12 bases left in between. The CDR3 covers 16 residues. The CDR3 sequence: CATSDLQEQGNSPLHF. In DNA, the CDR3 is TGTGCCACCAGTGATTTGCAAGAACAGGGCAATTCACCCCTCCACTTT.

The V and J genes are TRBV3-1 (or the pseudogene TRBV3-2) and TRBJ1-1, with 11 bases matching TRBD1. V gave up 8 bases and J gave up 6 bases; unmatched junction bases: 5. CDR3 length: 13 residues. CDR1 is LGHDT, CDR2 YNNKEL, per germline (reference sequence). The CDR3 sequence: CASGQGAIAEAFF. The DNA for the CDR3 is TGTGCCAGCGGACAGGGGGCTATCGCTGAAGCTTTCTTT.

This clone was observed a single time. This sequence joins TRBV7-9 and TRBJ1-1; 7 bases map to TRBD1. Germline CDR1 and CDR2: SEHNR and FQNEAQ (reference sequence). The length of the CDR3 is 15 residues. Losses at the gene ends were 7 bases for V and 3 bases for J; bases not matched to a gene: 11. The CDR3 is CASTLGAGGYTEAFF. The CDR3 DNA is TGTGCCAGCACCTTGGGGGCAGGGGGGTACACTGAAGCTTTCTTT. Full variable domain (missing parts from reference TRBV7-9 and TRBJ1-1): DTGVSQNPRHKITKRGQNVTFRCDPISEHNRLYWYRQTLGQGPEFLTYFQNEAQLEKSRLLSDRFSAERPKGSFSTLEIQRTEQGDSAMYLCASTLGAGGYTEAFFGQGTRLTVV.

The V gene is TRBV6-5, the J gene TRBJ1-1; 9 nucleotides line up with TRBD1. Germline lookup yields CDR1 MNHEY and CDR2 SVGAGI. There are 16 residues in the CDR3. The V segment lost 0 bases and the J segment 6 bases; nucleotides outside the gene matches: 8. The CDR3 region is CASSYSPGQGWPEAFF. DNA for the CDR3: TGTGCCAGCAGTTACTCCCCGGGACAGGGTTGGCCTGAAGCTTTCTTT.

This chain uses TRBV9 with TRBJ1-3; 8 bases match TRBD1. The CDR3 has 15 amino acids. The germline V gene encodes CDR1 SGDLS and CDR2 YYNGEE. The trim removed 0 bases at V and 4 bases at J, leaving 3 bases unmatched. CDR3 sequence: CASSVEAGGGNTIYF. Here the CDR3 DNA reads TGTGCCAGCAGCGTAGAGGCAGGGGGCGGAAACACCATATATTTT.